The clone carrying this TCR beta chain was found many times. Its antigen is not identified. TCRdb processed the reads anew with MiXCR; each CDR3 protein has one entry. The table lists 600,000 to 800,000 distinct CDR3 sequences, 20% to 25% of them singletons. This sample was taken from a study of T cell repertoires in cytomegalovirus infection. The CDR3 contains 13 residues. The V gene lost 2 bases and the J gene lost 2 bases, with 6 bases spanning the gap. In germline, CDR1 is LNHDA, CDR2 SQIVND (reference sequence). Study-wide points: Cumulative frequency (of public TCR beta family members) identified carriers of CMV plus the relevant HLA.

The sequenced sample consisted of CD8+ T cells from PBMCs. The chain is built from TRBV19 and TRBJ1-1; no reliable D call. The source of this sequence is a human donor in good health (CMV status not recorded). Some clones in this sample may be carry-over from other donors' samples. The CDR3 reads CASSINGNTEAFF. The DNA of the CDR3 is TGTGCCAGTAGTATAAACGGCAACACTGAAGCTTTCTTT.